This T cell receptor (beta chain) was recovered during a study of T cell changes during pregnancy in multiple sclerosis. Produced via immunoSEQ multiplex PCR; TCRdb's table is partial and in-frame only. This table holds 85,000 to 90,000 clones, approximately 95% found once. The sequence was obtained from a female donor in good health, enrolled as a control in a pregnancy study. The sequenced sample was peripheral blood, obtained after pregnancy.

In nucleotides, the CDR3 is TGTGCCAGCAGCTGGGGACAGGTCCTATTGGGGGAGCTGTTTTTT. It encodes CASSWGQVLLGELFF. The chain recombines TRBV7-9 with TRBJ2-2; 8 bases are a match to TRBD1. Germline CDR1 SEHNR, CDR2 FQNEAQ (reference sequence). This CDR3 contains 15 residues. V shed 4 bases and J 8 bases; nucleotides not matched to a gene: 9.